The rows below give T cell receptor beta chains drawn from one sample of a study of T-cell memory formation after mild COVID-19. TCRdb re-derived calls from the 5' RACE reads in MiXCR, one entry per CDR3 protein. The table includes roughly 370,000 distinct CDR3 sequences, 15% to 20% detected once. The sample was PBMCs or a T cell subset sorted from them (not recorded which). Receptors were obtained from a man aged 18 to 29 who had mild COVID-19 (a few samples of this study predate the infection). Cell type and time point are not known. Both conserved end residues are part of each CDR3. The D gene is left open where the match is weak. Rows give clone size only sometimes, using once, few, many, or a class for an expanded clone.

>TRBV7-2|few|.|TRBJ2-5
CASSFLLGFGETQYF
TGTGCCAGCAGCTTCCTCTTGGGGTTCGGAGAGACCCAGTACTTC
>TRBV29-1|.|.|TRBJ1-3
CSVEEPNSGNTIYF
TGCAGCGTTGAAGAGCCGAACTCTGGAAACACCATATATTTT
>TRBV7-6|.|.|TRBJ2-3
CASSSDEARDTQYF
TGTGCCAGCAGCTCTGACGAGGCACGGGATACGCAGTATTTT
>TRBV9|.|TRBD1|TRBJ1-2
CASSVGRDRDVYGYTF
TGTGCCAGCAGCGTAGGTAGAGACAGGGATGTCTATGGCTACACCTTC
>TRBV15|.|TRBD2|TRBJ2-2
CATSRDASGGLNTGELFF
TGTGCCACCAGCAGAGATGCCAGCGGGGGGCTGAACACCGGGGAGCTGTTTTTT
>TRBV29-1|.|TRBD1|TRBJ1-5
CSVEPGQGVQPQHF
TGCAGCGTCGAACCGGGACAGGGCGTTCAGCCCCAGCATTTT
>TRBV5-1|many|TRBD1|TRBJ1-5
CASSQTGGRDQPQHF
TGCGCCAGCAGCCAAACAGGGGGCAGAGATCAGCCCCAGCATTTT
>TRBV25-1|few|.|TRBJ2-5
CASSEWVGPQYF
TGTGCCAGCAGTGAATGGGTGGGTCCTCAGTACTTC
>TRBV5-1|few|TRBD1|TRBJ1-6
CASRRQGDNSPLHF
TGCGCCAGCAGAAGACAGGGTGATAATTCACCCCTCCACTTT
>TRBV10-3|.|TRBD1|TRBJ2-7
CAILRTGVLEQYF
TGTGCCATTCTTCGGACAGGGGTTCTCGAGCAGTACTTC
>TRBV29-1|few|.|TRBJ2-5
CSGGRWETQYF
TGCAGCGGTGGGCGTTGGGAGACCCAGTACTTC
>TRBV5-1|few|.|TRBJ2-3
CASSLRGAGTDTQYF
TGCGCCAGCAGCTTGCGCGGGGCGGGGACAGATACGCAGTATTTT
>TRBV7-9|.|.|TRBJ2-1
CASSLAAAGEQFF
TGTGCCAGCAGCCTGGCGGCGGCGGGCGAGCAGTTCTTC
>TRBV5-1|few|.|TRBJ2-7
CASQQGSDLYEQYF
TGCGCCAGCCAACAAGGTTCAGACCTCTACGAGCAGTACTTC
>TRBV24-1|few|.|TRBJ2-1
CATSDLAYGTEQFF
TGTGCCACCAGTGATTTAGCGTACGGAACCGAGCAGTTCTTC
>TRBV5-1|.|.|TRBJ2-3
CASSIGGGVSTDTQYF
TGCGCCAGCAGCATTGGCGGCGGGGTGAGCACAGATACGCAGTATTTT
>TRBV6-4|many|.|TRBJ2-2
CASSGTNTGELFF
TGTGCCAGCAGTGGGACAAACACCGGGGAGCTGTTTTTT
>TRBV7-9|.|.|TRBJ1-5
CASSARSNQPQHF
TGTGCCAGCTCAGCGCGTAGCAATCAGCCCCAGCATTTT
>TRBV4-2|.|TRBD2|TRBJ2-1
CASSQEILAGGLYGEQFF
TGTGCCAGCAGCCAGGAAATACTAGCGGGGGGGCTGTATGGTGAGCAGTTCTTC
>TRBV5-6|many|.|TRBJ2-3
CASSLRSGRTDTQYF
TGTGCCAGCAGCTTGCGATCGGGACGCACAGATACGCAGTATTTT
>TRBV9|.|.|TRBJ2-5
CASSVGDQGSETQYF
TGTGCCAGCAGCGTAGGAGACCAGGGGTCAGAGACCCAGTACTTC
>TRBV15|few|.|TRBJ2-3
CATSRGRLLQSTDTQYF
TGTGCCACCAGCAGAGGTCGGCTGCTGCAGAGCACAGATACGCAGTATTTT
>TRBV5-1|.|.|TRBJ2-1
CASSLEGGRYNEQFF
TGCGCCAGCAGCTTGGAGGGGGGACGCTACAATGAGCAGTTCTTC
>TRBV4-3|.|.|TRBJ2-5
CASSPRAVAQETQYF
TGCGCCAGCAGCCCCCGGGCCGTCGCGCAAGAGACCCAGTACTTC